Reported below is one T cell receptor beta chain. Its antigen is unidentified. The CDR3 covers 13 residues. Germline CDR1 reads LGHDT; CDR2 reads YNNKEL (reference sequence). V was trimmed by 4 bases and J by 4 bases, leaving 10 bases between them. This entry comes from a study of T-cell memory formation after mild COVID-19. Regarding the study as a whole: The appearance of some responding clones in pre-infection memory suggested that cross-reactive memory joined. A second wave expanding day 15 to 37 was CD4+-biased; contracting clones were balanced.

MiXCR, run by TCRdb on the 5' RACE reads, gives a single entry per CDR3 protein. The sample records 450,000 or so distinct CDR3 sequences, about 20% being singletons. This TCR was recovered from an adult woman who had mild COVID-19 (a few samples of this study predate the infection). Cell type and time point are not known. The rearrangement links TRBV3-1 to TRBJ1-1; D is uncertain. The sequenced sample was PBMCs or a T cell subset sorted from them (not recorded which). CDR3 coding DNA: TGTGCCAGCAGCCCCCGCCTTGGCACTGAAGCTTTCTTT. Residues: CASSPRLGTEAFF.